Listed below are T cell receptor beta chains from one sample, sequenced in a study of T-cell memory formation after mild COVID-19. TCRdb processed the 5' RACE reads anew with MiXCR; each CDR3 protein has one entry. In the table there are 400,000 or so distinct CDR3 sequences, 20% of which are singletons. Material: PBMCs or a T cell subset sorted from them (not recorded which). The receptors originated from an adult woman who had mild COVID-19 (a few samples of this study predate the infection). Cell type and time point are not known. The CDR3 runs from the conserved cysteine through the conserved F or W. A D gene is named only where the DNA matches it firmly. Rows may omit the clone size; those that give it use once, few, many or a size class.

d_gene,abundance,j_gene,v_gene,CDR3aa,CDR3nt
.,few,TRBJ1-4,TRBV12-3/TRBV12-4,CASSLEGTANEKLFF,TGTGCCAGCAGTTTAGAGGGCACGGCTAATGAAAAACTGTTTTTT
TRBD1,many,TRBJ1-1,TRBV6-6,CASSSPGQGYTEAFF,TGTGCCAGCAGTTCCCCGGGACAGGGATACACTGAAGCTTTCTTT
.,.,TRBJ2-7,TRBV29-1,CSVEDRSGSYEQYF,TGCAGCGTTGAAGATCGAAGCGGCTCCTACGAGCAGTACTTC
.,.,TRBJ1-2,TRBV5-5,CASSFPGGYGYTF,TGTGCCAGCAGCTTTCCGGGAGGCTATGGCTACACCTTC
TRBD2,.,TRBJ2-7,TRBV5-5,CASSPLGGRAIYEQYF,TGTGCCAGCAGCCCCCTGGGCGGGAGGGCCATCTACGAGCAGTACTTC
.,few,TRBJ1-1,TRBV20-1,CSARGQHTEAFF,TGCAGTGCTAGAGGACAGCACACTGAAGCTTTCTTT
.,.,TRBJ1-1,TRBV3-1,CASSQGAGVAFF,TGTGCCAGCAGCCAAGGAGCAGGGGTAGCTTTCTTT
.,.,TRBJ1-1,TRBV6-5,CASSHDRPTMNTEAFF,TGTGCCAGCAGCCACGACAGACCAACTATGAACACTGAAGCTTTCTTT
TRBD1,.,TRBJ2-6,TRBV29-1,CSVGTGSSGANVLTF,TGCAGCGTCGGGACAGGGAGCTCTGGGGCCAACGTCCTGACTTTC
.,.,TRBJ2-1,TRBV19,CASSNGIWSYNEQFF,TGTGCCAGTAGCAACGGGATTTGGAGCTACAATGAGCAGTTCTTC
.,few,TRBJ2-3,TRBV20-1,CSARAEGRSQGDTQYF,TGCAGTGCTAGAGCGGAGGGCAGGTCCCAGGGAGATACGCAGTATTTT
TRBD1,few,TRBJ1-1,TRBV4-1,CASSDGQANTEAFF,TGCGCCAGCAGCGACGGACAGGCGAACACTGAAGCTTTCTTT
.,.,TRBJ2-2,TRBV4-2,CASSRKVQTIKSTNTGELFF,TGTGCCAGCAGCCGCAAAGTTCAAACTATCAAGTCTACCAACACCGGGGAGCTGTTTTTT
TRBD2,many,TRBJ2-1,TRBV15,CATSRDRAGGRNEQFF,TGTGCCACCAGCAGAGATCGGGCGGGAGGGAGAAATGAGCAGTTCTTC
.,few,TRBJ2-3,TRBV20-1,CSASLRANTITDTQYF,TGCAGTGCTAGCCTGAGGGCTAACACTATCACAGATACGCAGTATTTT
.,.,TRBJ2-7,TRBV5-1,CASSNLDGTYEQYF,TGCGCCAGCAGCAACTTAGACGGTACCTACGAGCAGTACTTC
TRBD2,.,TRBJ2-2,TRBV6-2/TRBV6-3,CASSRTSRYTGELFF,TGTGCCAGCAGTCGGACTAGCAGATACACCGGGGAGCTGTTTTTT
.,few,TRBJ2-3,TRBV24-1,CATSEGPFTDTQYF,TGTGCCACCAGTGAGGGCCCCTTCACAGATACGCAGTATTTT
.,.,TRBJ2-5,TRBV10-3,CAISDGRPTQYF,TGTGCCATCAGTGATGGGAGGCCTACCCAGTACTTC
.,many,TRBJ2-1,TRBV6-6,CASSYSAVYNEQFF,TGTGCCAGCAGTTACTCGGCGGTATACAATGAGCAGTTCTTC
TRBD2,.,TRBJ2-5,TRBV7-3,CASSFGGGSQETQYF,TGTGCCAGCAGCTTTGGCGGGGGGTCCCAAGAGACCCAGTACTTC
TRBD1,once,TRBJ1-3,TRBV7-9,CASSFVMGQGFDSGNTIYF,TGTGCCAGCAGCTTTGTTATGGGACAGGGTTTTGACTCTGGAAACACCATATATTTT
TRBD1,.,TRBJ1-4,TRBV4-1,CASSQDWTGGLKLFF,TGCGCCAGCAGCCAAGACTGGACAGGGGGCTTAAAGCTGTTTTTT
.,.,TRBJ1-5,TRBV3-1,CASSTDVNQPQHF,TGTGCCAGCAGCACGGATGTCAATCAGCCCCAGCATTTT
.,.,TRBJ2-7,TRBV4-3,CASSQDRWSSYEQYF,TGCGCCAGCAGCCAAGATAGATGGAGCTCCTACGAGCAGTACTTC
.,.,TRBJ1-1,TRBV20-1,CSARDLLGRNTEAFF,TGCAGTGCTAGAGACCTATTGGGCCGGAACACTGAAGCTTTCTTT
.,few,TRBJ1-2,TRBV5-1,CASSFSGSNYGYTF,TGCGCCAGCAGCTTCAGTGGCAGTAACTATGGCTACACCTTC
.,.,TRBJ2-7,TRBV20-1,CSARIGVYEQYF,TGCAGTGCTAGAATAGGGGTGTACGAGCAGTACTTC
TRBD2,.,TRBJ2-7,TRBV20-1,CSASRLAGAAYEQYF,TGCAGTGCTTCCCGGCTAGCGGGAGCCGCCTACGAGCAGTACTTC
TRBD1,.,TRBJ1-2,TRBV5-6,CASQGQGYGYTF,TGTGCCAGCCAGGGACAGGGCTATGGCTACACCTTC
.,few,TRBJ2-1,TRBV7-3,CASSSTPGVEQFF,TGTGCCAGCAGCTCTACCCCCGGGGTTGAGCAGTTCTTC
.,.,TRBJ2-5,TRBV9,CASSVAEQETQYF,TGTGCCAGCAGCGTAGCGGAACAAGAGACCCAGTACTTC
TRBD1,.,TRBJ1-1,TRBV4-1,CASSGTGPPEAFF,TGCGCCAGCAGCGGGACAGGACCCCCTGAAGCTTTCTTT
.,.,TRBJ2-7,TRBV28,CASSSSWKGAYEQYF,TGTGCCAGCAGCTCGTCATGGAAGGGGGCCTACGAGCAGTACTTC
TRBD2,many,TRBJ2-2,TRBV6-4,CASAEGGSTGELFF,TGTGCCAGCGCCGAGGGCGGGAGTACCGGGGAGCTGTTTTTT
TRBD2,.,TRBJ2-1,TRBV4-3,CASSPRASGLNEQFF,TGCGCCAGCAGCCCACGGGCTAGCGGCCTCAATGAGCAGTTCTTC
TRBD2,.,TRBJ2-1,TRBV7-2,CASSLGGTSGNEQFF,TGTGCCAGCAGCCTAGGGGGGACTAGCGGCAATGAGCAGTTCTTC
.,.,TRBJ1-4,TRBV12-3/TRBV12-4,CASSQGGVTNEKLFF,TGTGCCAGCAGTCAGGGAGGGGTAACTAATGAAAAACTGTTTTTT
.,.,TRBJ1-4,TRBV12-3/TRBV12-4,CASSPGGPPYRFF,TGTGCCAGCAGCCCGGGGGGGCCCCCTTACCGATTTTTT
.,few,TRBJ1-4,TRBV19,CASSIAGKLFF,TGTGCCAGTAGTATAGCGGGAAAACTGTTTTTT
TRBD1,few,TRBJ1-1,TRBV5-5,CASTPGGTEAFF,TGTGCCAGCACCCCAGGGGGGACAGAAGCTTTCTTT
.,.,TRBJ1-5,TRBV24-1,CATSDLPGGSNQPQHF,TGTGCCACCAGTGATTTGCCAGGCGGCAGCAATCAGCCCCAGCATTTT
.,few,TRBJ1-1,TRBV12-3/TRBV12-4,CASSASRGGTEAFF,TGTGCCAGCAGTGCTAGCCGGGGCGGCACTGAAGCTTTCTTT
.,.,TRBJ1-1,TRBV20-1,CSAGVVNTEAFF,TGCAGTGCTGGGGTGGTGAACACTGAAGCTTTCTTT
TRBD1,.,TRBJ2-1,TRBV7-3,CASSLGTGRADEQFF,TGTGCCAGCAGCTTAGGGACAGGGCGGGCGGATGAGCAGTTCTTC
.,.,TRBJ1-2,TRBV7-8,CASSFGGRDYGYTF,TGTGCCAGCAGCTTCGGGGGGCGAGACTATGGCTACACCTTC
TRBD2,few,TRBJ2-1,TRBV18,CASSVTGRDENEQFF,TGTGCCAGCTCAGTCACGGGGAGGGATGAGAATGAGCAGTTCTTC
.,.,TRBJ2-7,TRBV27,CASSSRLRASYEQYF,TGTGCCAGCAGTTCTCGGCTGAGGGCTTCCTACGAGCAGTACTTC
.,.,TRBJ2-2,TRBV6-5,CASSYTGNTGELFF,TGTGCCAGCAGTTACACTGGGAACACCGGGGAGCTGTTTTTT
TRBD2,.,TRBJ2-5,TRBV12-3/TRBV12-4,CASVAIAGGSETQYF,TGTGCCAGCGTTGCGATAGCGGGAGGGTCAGAGACCCAGTACTTC
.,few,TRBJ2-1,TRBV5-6,CASSLVRRSSHNEQFF,TGTGCCAGCAGCTTGGTCCGGCGGAGCTCCCACAATGAGCAGTTCTTC
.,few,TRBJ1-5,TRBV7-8,CASSLRPDNQPQHF,TGTGCCAGCAGCTTACGGCCAGACAATCAGCCCCAGCATTTT
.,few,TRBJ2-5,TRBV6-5,CASRRARGEFWETQYF,TGTGCCAGCAGGCGAGCCCGAGGGGAGTTTTGGGAGACCCAGTACTTC
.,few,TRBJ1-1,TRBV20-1,CSAQDQGVLVALNRLNTEAFF,TGCAGTGCACAAGACCAGGGAGTTCTTGTCGCCCTGAACCGATTGAACACTGAAGCTTTCTTT
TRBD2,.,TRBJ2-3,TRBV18,CASSLGLAVVTDTQYF,TGTGCCAGCTCACTGGGACTAGCGGTTGTCACAGATACGCAGTATTTT
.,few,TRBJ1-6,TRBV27,CASSLSWGNNNSPLHF,TGTGCCAGCAGTTTATCGTGGGGAAATAATAATTCACCCCTCCACTTT
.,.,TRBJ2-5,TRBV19,CASSRVTGETQYF,TGTGCCAGTAGTCGGGTGACGGGGGAGACCCAGTACTTC